This note documents a single T cell receptor (beta chain) sequence. Its antigen is still unknown. Time point noted: cycle 4 day 1 (C4D1), after around six weeks of nivolumab. Autologous stem cell transplantation was followed by relapse in every patient, and brentuximab vedotin exposure varied. Here immunoSEQ multiplex PCR was the method, and the copy in TCRdb shows in-frame clones only, minus some. Among tens of thousands of clones, 78% were seen once, and the ten largest hold 8% to 9.5%. The data derive from a study of PD-1 blockade in classical Hodgkin lymphoma. Study-level points and caveats: CD8+ TCR diversity did not rise significantly by C4D1, unlike CD4+. Complete responders possessed baseline diversity comparable to newly diagnosed patients.

The CDR3 totals 13 residues. Germline CDR1 and CDR2: SGHRS and YFSETQ. V was clipped by 2 bases and J by 3 bases, with 7 bases between them. The sequenced sample was peripheral blood mononuclear cells (PBMCs), obtained before the fourth cycle of nivolumab. The rearrangement uses TRBV5-1 and TRBJ2-3; D ambiguous. The sequence was collected from a human donor with classical Hodgkin lymphoma. Here the CDR3 reads CASSFDPTDTQYF. CDR3 bases: TGCGCCAGCAGCTTCGACCCTACAGATACGCAGTATTTT.